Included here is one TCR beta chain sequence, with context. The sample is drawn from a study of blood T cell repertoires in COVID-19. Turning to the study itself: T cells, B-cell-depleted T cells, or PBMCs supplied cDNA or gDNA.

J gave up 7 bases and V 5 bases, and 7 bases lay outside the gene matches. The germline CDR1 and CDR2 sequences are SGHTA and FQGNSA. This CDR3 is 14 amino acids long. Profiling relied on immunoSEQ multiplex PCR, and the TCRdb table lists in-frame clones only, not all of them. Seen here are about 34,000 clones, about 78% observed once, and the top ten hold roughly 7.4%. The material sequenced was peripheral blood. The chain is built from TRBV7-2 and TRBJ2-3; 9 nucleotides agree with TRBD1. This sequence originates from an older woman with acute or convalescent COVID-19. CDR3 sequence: CASSPWTGANTQYF. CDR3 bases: TGTGCCAGCAGCCCCTGGACAGGGGCAAATACGCAGTATTTT.